This T cell receptor (beta chain) was recovered during a study of identical twins (TCRdb year 2016). At the level of the whole study: The study deep-sequenced TCR alpha and beta repertoires from monozygotic twins, unrelated adults of various ages and cord blood to test whether fetal clonotypes persist. Replicate twin experiments were performed at different times using different library preparation protocols to rule out contamination.

The germline V gene encodes CDR1 LNHDA and CDR2 SQIVND (reference sequence). Trimming removed 6 bases from V and 4 bases from J; the gene matches leave 7 bases unexplained. There are 17 amino acids in the CDR3, from cysteine to phenylalanine inclusive. Only CDR3 DNA is held: 51 bases, read in frame from base 1. In regard to this clonotype: Its target antigen remains unknown. No base quality values were provided; no much bigger clone lies one nucleotide off.

What the study reported, not specific to this receptor: Compared with coincidental sharing between unrelated individuals, out-of-frame TCR alpha sequences shared between twins had an excess of sequences with low generation probability. Because the same donors could not be followed over many years, conclusions were based on cross-sectional statistical analysis. Recombination models systematically underestimated out-of-frame TCR alpha sharing in monozygotic twins but agreed with sharing between unrelated individuals. Zero-insertion analyses could be partly confounded by invariant T cells such as MAIT and iNKT, though diverse VJ usage argued against such confounding for most clonotypes. Excess twin sharing in beta out-of-frame sequences was weaker because fewer shared sequences lowered the signal-to-noise ratio. Abundant cord blood beta clonotypes had fewer insertions, young adult naive repertoires showed a similar but weaker trend, and memory repertoires showed no such trend.

Every donor in the study was a healthy Caucasian. The twin cohort consisted of three pairs of female monozygotic twins, all aged about 18 to 30 years. Positive isolation kits from Invitrogen were used to isolate the CD4+ and CD8+ T cell populations. The library was obtained by 5' RACE. These reads were obtained on an Illumina HiSeq 2000. Template switching added a universal primer binding site, and the final cDNA carried a unique molecular identifier that allowed TCR cDNA molecules to be counted accurately. Specific primers in the conserved constant-segment region were used to synthesize first-strand cDNA for TCR alpha and beta chains. To control for contamination, every cDNA library carried two barcodes: a SMART-Mk sample barcode plus Illumina barcodes. TruSeq adapter sequences along with Illumina sample barcodes were introduced in two successive PCR steps. TCR alpha and beta cDNA libraries were sequenced on the Illumina HiSeq platform with custom primers. As for how the authors treated the data: Raw reads were processed with MiGEC to extract unique molecular identifiers, and MiXCR was used to determine CDR3 positions. Recombination models were inferred per individual with the repgenHMM and IGoR tools using an EM algorithm. Shared clonotype analysis was performed with the tcR package in R, normalizing sharing by the product of cloneset sizes. Out-of-frame nonproductive sequences were analyzed to study raw recombination free of thymic and clonal selection effects. In-frame beta chains were kept once TCRdb had trimmed the public reads at Q25 with fastp and called clones with MiXCR. Entries that share a CDR3 protein sequence are merged under the most common genes and DNA. TCRdb's processing, not the authors', yielded these V and J calls. The sample records 510,000 or so distinct CDR3 sequences, nearly 15% of which are singletons. Of the sample, around 0.4% is held by the ten largest clones.

This sample was shared with a second study, whose subject was yellow fever vaccine responses in identical twins. The second paper states: According to the authors, the vaccine-induced T cell response in identical twins seemed to be partly convergent and partly specific to each individual. The study precisely tracked vaccine-responding T cell clones in identical twins.

The sample consisted of CD4+ T cells sorted from blood. The TCR originated in a woman aged 18-30 years in good health. The chain is made from TRBV19 and TRBJ2-1; 15 bases in the middle match TRBD2. The CDR3 protein is CASSRTSGGAGYNEQFF. The sequenced DNA: TGTGCCAGTAGCCGGACTAGCGGGGGGGCCGGTTACAATGAGCAGTTCTTC.